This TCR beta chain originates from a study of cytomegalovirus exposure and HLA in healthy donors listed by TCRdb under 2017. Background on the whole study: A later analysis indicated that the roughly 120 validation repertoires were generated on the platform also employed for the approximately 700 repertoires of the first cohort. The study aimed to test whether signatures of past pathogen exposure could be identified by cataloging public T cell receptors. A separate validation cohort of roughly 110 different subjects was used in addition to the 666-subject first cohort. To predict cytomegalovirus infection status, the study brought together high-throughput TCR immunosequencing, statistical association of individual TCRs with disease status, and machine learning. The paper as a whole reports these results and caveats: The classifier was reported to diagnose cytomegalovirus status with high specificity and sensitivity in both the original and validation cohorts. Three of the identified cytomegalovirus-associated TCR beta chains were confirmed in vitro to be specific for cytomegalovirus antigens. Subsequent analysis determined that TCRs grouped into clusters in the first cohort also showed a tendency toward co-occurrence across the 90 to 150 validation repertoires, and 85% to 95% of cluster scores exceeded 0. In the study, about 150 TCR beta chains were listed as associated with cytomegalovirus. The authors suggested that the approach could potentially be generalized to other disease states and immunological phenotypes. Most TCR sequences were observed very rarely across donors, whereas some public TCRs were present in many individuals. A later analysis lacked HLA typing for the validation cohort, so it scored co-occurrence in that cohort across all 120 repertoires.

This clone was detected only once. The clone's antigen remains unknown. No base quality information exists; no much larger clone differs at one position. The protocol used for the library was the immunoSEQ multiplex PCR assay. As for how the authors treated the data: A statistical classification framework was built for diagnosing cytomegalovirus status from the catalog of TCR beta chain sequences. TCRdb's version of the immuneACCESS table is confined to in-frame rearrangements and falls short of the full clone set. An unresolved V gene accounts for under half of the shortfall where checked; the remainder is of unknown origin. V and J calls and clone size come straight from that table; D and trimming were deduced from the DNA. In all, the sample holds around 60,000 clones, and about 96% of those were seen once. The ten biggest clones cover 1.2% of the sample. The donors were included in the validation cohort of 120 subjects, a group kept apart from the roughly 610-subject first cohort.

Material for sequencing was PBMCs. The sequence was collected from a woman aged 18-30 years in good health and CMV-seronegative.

CDR3 sequence: CASSQVGSEAFF. The nucleotide sequence is given as TGCGCCAGCAGCCAAGTGGGCAGTGAAGCTTTCTTT. The rearrangement combines TRBV4-1 with TRBJ1-1; the D gene lacks a confident call. V drops 1 base and J drops 7 bases, leaving 7 bases in between. CDR1 and CDR2, looked up from the germline V gene, are MGHRA and YSYEKL. The CDR3 contains 12 residues, cysteine and phenylalanine counted. Only the CDR3 part of the read is kept: 36 bases, read in frame from the first base.